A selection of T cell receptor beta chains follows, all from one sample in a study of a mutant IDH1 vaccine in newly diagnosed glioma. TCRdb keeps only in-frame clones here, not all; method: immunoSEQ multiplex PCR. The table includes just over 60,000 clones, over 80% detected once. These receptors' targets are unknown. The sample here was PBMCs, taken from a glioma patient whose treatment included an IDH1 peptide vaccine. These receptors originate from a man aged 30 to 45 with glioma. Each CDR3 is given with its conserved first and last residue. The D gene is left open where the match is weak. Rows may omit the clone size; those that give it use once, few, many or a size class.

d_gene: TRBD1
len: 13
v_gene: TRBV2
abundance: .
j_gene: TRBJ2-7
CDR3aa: CASSRQGAYEQYF
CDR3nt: TGTGCCAGCAGCCGACAGGGGGCCTACGAGCAGTACTTC

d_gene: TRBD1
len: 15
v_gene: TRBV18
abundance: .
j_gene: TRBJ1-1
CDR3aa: CASSPADRVNTEAFF
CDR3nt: TGTGCCAGCTCACCTGCGGACAGGGTGAACACTGAAGCTTTCTTT

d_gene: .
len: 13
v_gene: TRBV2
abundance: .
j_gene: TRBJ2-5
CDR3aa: CASSERLARTQYF
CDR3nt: TGTGCCAGCAGTGAGCGTCTAGCGCGGACCCAGTACTTC

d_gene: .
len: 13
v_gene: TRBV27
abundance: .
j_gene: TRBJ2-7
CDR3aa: CASSPWDGYEQYF
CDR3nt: TGTGCCAGCAGTCCATGGGACGGTTACGAGCAGTACTTC

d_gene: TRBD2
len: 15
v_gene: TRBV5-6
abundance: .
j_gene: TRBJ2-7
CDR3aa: CASSGLAGGNYEQYF
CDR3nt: TGTGCCAGCAGCGGACTAGCGGGGGGGAACTACGAGCAGTACTTC

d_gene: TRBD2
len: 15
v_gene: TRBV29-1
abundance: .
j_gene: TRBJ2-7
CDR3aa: CSVSPQVAGTYEQYF
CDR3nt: TGCAGCGTTTCACCTCAAGTAGCGGGTACCTACGAGCAGTACTTC

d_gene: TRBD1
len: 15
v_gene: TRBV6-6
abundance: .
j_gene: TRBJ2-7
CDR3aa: CASSYPGQATYEQYF
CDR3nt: TGTGCCAGCAGTTACCCGGGACAGGCCACCTACGAGCAGTACTTC

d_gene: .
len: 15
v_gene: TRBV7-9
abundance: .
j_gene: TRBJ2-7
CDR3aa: CASSLAGGAVYEQYF
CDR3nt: TGTGCCAGCAGCTTAGCTGGGGGGGCGGTGTACGAGCAGTACTTC

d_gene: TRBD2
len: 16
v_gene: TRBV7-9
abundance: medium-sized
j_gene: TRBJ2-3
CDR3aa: CASSLVAGGRADTQYF
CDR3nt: TGTGCCAGCAGCTTAGTGGCGGGGGGTAGGGCAGATACGCAGTATTTT

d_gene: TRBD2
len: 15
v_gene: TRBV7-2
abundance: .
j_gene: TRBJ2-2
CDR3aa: CASSFTGGTTGELFF
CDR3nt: TGTGCCAGCAGCTTCACGGGGGGGACCACCGGGGAGCTGTTTTTT

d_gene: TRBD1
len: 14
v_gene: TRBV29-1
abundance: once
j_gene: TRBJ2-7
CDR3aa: CSVVGDRGSYEQYF
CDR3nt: TGCAGCGTTGTCGGGGACAGGGGCTCCTACGAGCAGTACTTC

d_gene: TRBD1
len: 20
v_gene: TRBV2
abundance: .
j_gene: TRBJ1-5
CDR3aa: CASSEMGAHRDSKSNQPQHF
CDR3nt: TGTGCCAGCAGTGAAATGGGGGCCCACCGGGACAGTAAGTCCAATCAGCCCCAGCATTTT

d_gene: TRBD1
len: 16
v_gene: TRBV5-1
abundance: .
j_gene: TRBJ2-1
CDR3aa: CASSGPGQGANNEQFF
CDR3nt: TGCGCCAGCAGCGGACCGGGACAGGGGGCGAACAATGAGCAGTTCTTC

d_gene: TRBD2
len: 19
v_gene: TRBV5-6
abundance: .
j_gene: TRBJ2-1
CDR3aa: CASSLARAGRGGPGNEQFF
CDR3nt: TGTGCCAGCAGCTTGGCCAGGGCTGGACGGGGGGGCCCTGGCAATGAGCAGTTCTTC

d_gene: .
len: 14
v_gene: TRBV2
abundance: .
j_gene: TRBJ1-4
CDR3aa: CASSEEAPREKLFF
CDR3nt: TGTGCCAGCAGTGAGGAGGCCCCGAGGGAAAAACTGTTTTTT

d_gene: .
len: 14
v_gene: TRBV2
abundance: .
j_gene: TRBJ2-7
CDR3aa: CASIRSGATHEQYF
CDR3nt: TGTGCCAGCATTAGATCCGGGGCCACCCACGAGCAGTACTTC

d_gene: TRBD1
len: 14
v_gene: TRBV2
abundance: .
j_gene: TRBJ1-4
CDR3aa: CASRRTGSSEKLFF
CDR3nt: TGTGCCAGCAGAAGGACAGGGAGTTCTGAAAAACTGTTTTTT

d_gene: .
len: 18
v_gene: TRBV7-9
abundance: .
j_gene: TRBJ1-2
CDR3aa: CASSPSGGSTGTNYGYTF
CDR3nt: TGTGCCAGCAGCCCTTCTGGGGGCAGCACAGGGACGAACTATGGCTACACCTTC

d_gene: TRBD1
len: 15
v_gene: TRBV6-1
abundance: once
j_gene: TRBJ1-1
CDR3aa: CASSARGTGVTEAFF
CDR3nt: TGTGCCAGCAGTGCGAGGGGGACAGGGGTTACTGAAGCTTTCTTT

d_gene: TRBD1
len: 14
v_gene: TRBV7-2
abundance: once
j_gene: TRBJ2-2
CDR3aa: CASSWGQGYGELFF
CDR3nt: TGTGCCAGCAGCTGGGGACAGGGATACGGGGAGCTGTTTTTT